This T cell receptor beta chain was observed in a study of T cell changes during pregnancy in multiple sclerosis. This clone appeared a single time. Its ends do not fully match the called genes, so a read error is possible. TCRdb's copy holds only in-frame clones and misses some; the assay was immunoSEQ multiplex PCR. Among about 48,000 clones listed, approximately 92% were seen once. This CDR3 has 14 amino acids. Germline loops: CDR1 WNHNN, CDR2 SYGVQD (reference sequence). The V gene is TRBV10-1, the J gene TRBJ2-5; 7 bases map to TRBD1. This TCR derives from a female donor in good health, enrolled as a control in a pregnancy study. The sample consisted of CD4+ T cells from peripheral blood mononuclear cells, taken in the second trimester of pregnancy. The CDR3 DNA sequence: TGCGCCAGCAGGAGATCAGACAGGGAAAATGCAGAGAACTTC. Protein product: CASRRSDRENAENF.